This is a list of T cell receptor beta chains from one sample in a study of STAT5B mutations in CD4+ large granular lymphocyte leukemia. Assay used: immunoSEQ multiplex PCR; TCRdb lists only in-frame clones, some missing. The repertoire holds tens of thousands of clones, with 78% as singletons. Sequences were obtained from CD4+ T cells from blood buffy coats. These receptors were taken from a human donor in good health. Both conserved end residues are part of each CDR3. A D gene is named only where the DNA matches it firmly. Rows may omit the clone size; those that give it use once, few, many or a size class.

size,J,V,D,DNA,CDR3
few,TRBJ2-3,TRBV4-2,TRBD1,TGTGCCAGCAGCCAGGGGACAGGGATCCGCACAGATACGCAGTATTTT,CASSQGTGIRTDTQYF
.,TRBJ2-5,TRBV11-2,TRBD2,TGTGCCAGCAGCCGCGGTGGGAGGGCACCGCGGTGGGAGACCCAGTACTTC,CASSRGGRAPRWETQYF
.,TRBJ1-3,TRBV18,.,TGTGCCAGCGGTACTGGAGGGGCCATCTCTACTGGAAACACCATATATTTT,CASGTGGAISTGNTIYF
.,TRBJ2-4,TRBV11-2,TRBD1,TGTGCCAGCTCCCCCGGGACCTCAGGGGGAAACATTCAGTACTTC,CASSPGTSGGNIQYF
.,TRBJ2-1,TRBV5-1,.,TGCGCCAGCACCCAGAGATTCGGCGAGGTCAATGAGCAGTTCTTC,CASTQRFGEVNEQFF
.,TRBJ2-2,TRBV18,.,TGTGCCAACCGGGACAATTCGAACACCGGGGAGCTGTTTTTT,CANRDNSNTGELFF
.,TRBJ2-7,TRBV21-1,.,TGTGCCAGCAGCACTGGACAGATCTACGAGCAGTACTTC,CASSTGQIYEQYF
.,TRBJ1-1,TRBV5-1,TRBD1,TGCGCCAGCAGCTCTTGGACAGGGCCGAACACTGAAGCTTTCTTT,CASSSWTGPNTEAFF
.,TRBJ1-3,TRBV19,.,TGTGCCAGTAGTCGAGGGACCTCTGGAAACACCATATATTTT,CASSRGTSGNTIYF
.,TRBJ1-1,TRBV7-2,TRBD1,TGTGCCAGCAGCTTAAACAGGGGAGGCACTGAAGCTTTCTTT,CASSLNRGGTEAFF
.,TRBJ2-3,TRBV18,TRBD2,TGTGCCAGCTCACCAATTGCGGGGGGATTCACAGATACGCAGTATTTT,CASSPIAGGFTDTQYF
.,TRBJ2-1,TRBV18,TRBD2,TGTGCCAGCTCACCTGGGACCGAGCGGGGCGATGAGCAGTTCTTC,CASSPGTERGDEQFF
.,TRBJ2-3,TRBV6-5,TRBD2,TGTGTCAGCAGTTCCGGGACTAGCAATACGCAGTATTTT,CVSSSGTSNTQYF
.,TRBJ1-1,TRBV28,.,TGTGCCACCAATCCCCGGGACACTGAAGCTTTCTTT,CATNPRDTEAFF
.,TRBJ1-5,TRBV19,.,TGTGCCAGTAGTATATCTGGGACAATAATCAGTGAGTTCAGGCCCCAGCATTTT,CASSISGTIISEFRPQHF
.,TRBJ1-3,TRBV5-1,.,TGCGCCAGCAGCTTGGTCGGGGACCCCTCTGGAAACACCATATATTTT,CASSLVGDPSGNTIYF
once,TRBJ2-3,TRBV9,.,TGTGCCAGTCGGGGTAAGGGCACAGATACGCAGTATTTT,CASRGKGTDTQYF
.,TRBJ2-3,TRBV27,.,TGTGCCAGCAGTTCCACCGCCGCAGATACGCAGTATTTT,CASSSTAADTQYF
once,TRBJ2-3,TRBV7-2,TRBD2,TGTGCCAGCAGCTCCTCGCCTAGCGGGGGAAGGGATACGCAGTATTTT,CASSSSPSGGRDTQYF
few,TRBJ1-1,TRBV7-3,.,TGTGCCAGCAGCTCCGCTCCGAACACTGAAGCTTTCTTT,CASSSAPNTEAFF
.,TRBJ2-5,TRBV28,TRBD2,TGTGCCAGCAACCCAGCGGGGGAGGTGGAGACCCAGTACTTC,CASNPAGEVETQYF
once,TRBJ2-3,TRBV18,.,TGTGCCAGCTCACCACAGGAGGATACGCAGTATTTT,CASSPQEDTQYF
.,TRBJ2-5,TRBV5-5,.,TGTGCCAGCAGCCTCCAAGAGACCCAGTACTTC,CASSLQETQYF
.,TRBJ1-1,TRBV2,.,TGTGCCAGCAGTGAAGGGACCGTCGAAGAGGCTTTCTTT,CASSEGTVEEAFF
.,TRBJ2-7,TRBV7-2,TRBD1,TGTGCCAGCAGCTACACCGGGACAGGGGACACCTACGAGCAGTACTTC,CASSYTGTGDTYEQYF
.,TRBJ2-1,TRBV6-1,.,TGTGCCAACCCCCGCTCCTACAATGAGCAGTTCTTC,CANPRSYNEQFF
.,TRBJ2-3,TRBV2,TRBD2,TGTGCCAGCAGGGGGACTAGCGGGACTAGCACAGATACGCAGTATTTT,CASRGTSGTSTDTQYF
.,TRBJ2-3,TRBV7-2,.,TGTGCCAGCAGCCGACCCTCAGATACGCAGTATTTT,CASSRPSDTQYF
.,TRBJ2-2,TRBV9,TRBD1,TGTGCCAGCAGCCCCGGGACAGGCGGTATCGGCGGGGAGCTGTTTTTT,CASSPGTGGIGGELFF
.,TRBJ2-1,TRBV20-1,.,TGCAGTGCTTGGACTGCGAATGAGCAGTTCTTC,CSAWTANEQFF
.,TRBJ1-2,TRBV7-2,TRBD1,TGTGCCAGCAGCGTCCGGGACAGGGGTCAAACCTTC,CASSVRDRGQTF
.,TRBJ2-3,TRBV25-1,.,TGTGCCAGCTCCGTTCTAGCGACTAGCACAGATACGCAGTATTTT,CASSVLATSTDTQYF
once,TRBJ1-5,TRBV15,.,TGTGCCACCAGCCTAGACATTGGCTTGGTGGTAGCCCAGCATTTT,CATSLDIGLVVAQHF
.,TRBJ1-3,TRBV2,.,TGTGCCAGCAGGATCGGACAGGGAAACACCATATATTTT,CASRIGQGNTIYF
.,TRBJ2-5,TRBV7-8,.,TGTGCCAGCAGCTTAGGGGGAGGGGGAGAGACCCAGTACTTC,CASSLGGGGETQYF
.,TRBJ2-3,TRBV5-1,TRBD1,TGCGCCAGCAGCTTGGGCTCTGCGACAGGGAAGGGGAACACAGATACGCAGTATTTT,CASSLGSATGKGNTDTQYF
.,TRBJ2-1,TRBV15,TRBD2,TGTGCCACCAGCAGGAGCGGGAGCACAACCGATGAGCAGTTCTTC,CATSRSGSTTDEQFF
.,TRBJ2-7,TRBV6-6,.,TGTGCCAGCAGTCTCGGGAGAATGGGCGAGCAGTACTTC,CASSLGRMGEQYF
.,TRBJ1-2,TRBV28,TRBD1,TGTGCCAGCAGGGGACAGGGGGCTACCTATGGCTACACCTTC,CASRGQGATYGYTF
.,TRBJ2-5,TRBV7-9,.,TGTGCCAGCAGCTCCTTGCAAGAGACCCAGTACTTC,CASSSLQETQYF
.,TRBJ2-1,TRBV28,.,TGTGCCAGCAGCCCTTTGTCAGGACTAACCTACAATGAGCAGTTCTTC,CASSPLSGLTYNEQFF
.,TRBJ2-5,TRBV28,.,TGTGCCAGCACAAATGAGGGGGGCAAGACCCAGTACTTC,CASTNEGGKTQYF
.,TRBJ1-4,TRBV7-2,TRBD1,TGTGCCAGCAGCACCCCCGACTGGGACAGGACCTTTGAAAAACTGTTTTTT,CASSTPDWDRTFEKLFF
once,TRBJ2-5,TRBV7-9,.,TGTGCCAGCAGCTTCGACGGACCCGGCCAAGAGACCCAGTACTTC,CASSFDGPGQETQYF
.,TRBJ1-5,TRBV19,.,TGTGCCAGTAGTTTCCGGGGGAACAATCAGCCCCAGCATTTT,CASSFRGNNQPQHF
.,TRBJ2-2,TRBV29-1,TRBD1,TGCAGCGCCAACCGACAGGGAACGGGCGGGGAGCTGTTTTTT,CSANRQGTGGELFF
.,TRBJ1-5,TRBV28,TRBD1,TGTGCCAGCAGTTTACGCACAGGGGGAGCAAGCAATCAGCCCCAGCATTTT,CASSLRTGGASNQPQHF
.,TRBJ1-4,TRBV18,TRBD1,TGTGCCAGCTCACTCCGGGACAGGAATGAAAAACTGTTTTTT,CASSLRDRNEKLFF
.,TRBJ2-3,TRBV29-1,.,TGCAGCGTTGAAGATCGAGAAACAGATACGCAGTATTTT,CSVEDRETDTQYF
once,TRBJ2-6,TRBV7-9,.,TGTGCCAGCAGCTTAAACGGGCTCTCTGGGGCCAACGTCCTGACTTTC,CASSLNGLSGANVLTF
.,TRBJ1-5,TRBV19,TRBD1,TGTGCCAGTAGTTCACTGGACAGGGGTAATTATCAGCCCCAGCATTTT,CASSSLDRGNYQPQHF
few,TRBJ1-1,TRBV2,.,TGTGCCAGCAGTGAAAGCAGGCTACGGACTGAAGCTTTCTTT,CASSESRLRTEAFF
.,TRBJ1-2,TRBV2,.,TGTGCCAGCAGTCCCGAGAGGGAATACACCTTC,CASSPEREYTF
.,TRBJ2-1,TRBV11-3,TRBD2,TGTGCCAGCAGTCCTGGACTAGCGGGGGGCCAAGGGCATGAGCAGTTCTTC,CASSPGLAGGQGHEQFF
.,TRBJ2-3,TRBV28,TRBD2,TGTGCCAGCAAGGTGGCGGGAGGAGGTACAGATACGCAGTATTTT,CASKVAGGGTDTQYF
.,TRBJ2-3,TRBV11-2,TRBD1,TGTGCCAGCAGCTCCTTAAGGACAGGGGGCAAGAAGTGGGATACGCAGTATTTT,CASSSLRTGGKKWDTQYF
once,TRBJ2-1,TRBV19,TRBD2,TGTGCCAGTTTTGAGCGGGAGCGAAGGTACAATGAGCAGTTCTTC,CASFERERRYNEQFF
.,TRBJ2-1,TRBV10-2,.,TGCGCCAGCAGTGAGTCGGGGGCTAACAATGAGCAGTTCTTC,CASSESGANNEQFF
.,TRBJ2-3,TRBV2,.,TGTGCCAGCAGTGACGTGGGTAACACAGATACGCAGTATTTT,CASSDVGNTDTQYF